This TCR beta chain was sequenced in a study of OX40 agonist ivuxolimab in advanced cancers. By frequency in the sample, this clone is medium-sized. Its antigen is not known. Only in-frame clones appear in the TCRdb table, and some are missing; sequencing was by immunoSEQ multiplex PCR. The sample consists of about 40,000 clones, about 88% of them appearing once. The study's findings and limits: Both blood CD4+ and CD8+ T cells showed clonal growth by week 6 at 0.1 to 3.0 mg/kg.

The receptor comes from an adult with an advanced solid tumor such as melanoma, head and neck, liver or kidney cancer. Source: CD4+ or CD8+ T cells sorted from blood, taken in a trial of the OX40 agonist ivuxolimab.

CDR3 in DNA: TGCGCCAGCAGCTTACGGGAGAGGTCCTACAATGAGCAGTTCTTC. Amino acids: CASSLRERSYNEQFF. The chain joins TRBV5-1 to TRBJ2-1, with D possibly being TRBD2 (6 bases). This CDR3 region has 15 residues. The V gene's germline CDR1 is SGHRS and CDR2 YFSETQ. V was clipped by 2 bases and J by 1 base, with 10 bases between them.